The clone carrying this T cell receptor beta chain was seen only once. The antigen remains undetermined. These data belong to a study of T cells in Graves' hyperthyroidism and ophthalmopathy. General observations from the study: The model predicted ophthalmopathy a median roughly 6.3 months before onset.

Trimming left V 0 bases short and J 6 bases short, with 13 bases between. CDR1 and CDR2 (germline): SGHRS, YFSETQ. This CDR3 region has 15 residues. The TCR beta CDR3 regions underwent amplification using RNA transcripts as the source. The TCR CDR3 first-round RT-PCR relied on the HTBI primer set. TCRdb reanalysed the multiplex PCR reads using MiXCR and keeps one entry per CDR3 protein. The repertoire has about 660,000 distinct CDR3 sequences, nearly 45% of them found once; the top ten carry roughly 7.2%. The sequenced material came from peripheral blood or thyroid tissue (not recorded which). This chain links TRBV5-1 with TRBJ1-5; D might be TRBD1 (5 bases). This clonotype originated in an adult man with Graves' disease, either hyperthyroidism or ophthalmopathy (not recorded which). The CDR3 here is CASSLGDGESQPQHF. CDR3 nucleotides: TGCGCCAGCAGCTTGGGGGACGGGGAAAGTCAGCCCCAGCATTTT.